This T cell receptor (beta chain) was profiled in a study of T cell responses to AZD1222 COVID-19 vaccine (dated by TCRdb to the early 2020s). Looking at the study overall: A total of approximately 240 trial participants underwent TCR sequencing, of whom some 210 received two doses of AZD1222 and some 25 received two doses of the MenACWY control vaccine. Trial participants were enrolled by age into subgroups of 18-55, 56-69 and 70-plus years, and around 140, 26 and 57 TCR-sequenced participants, respectively, were included in these subgroups. Summary of the overall study and its limitations: Reportedly, almost half of the unique spike-specific TCRs recognized epitopes lying outside the regions that are mutated in the B.1.351 and B.1.1.7 variants. Only five to seven AZD1222 recipients were SARS-CoV-2 seropositive at baseline, limiting conclusions about previously exposed vaccinees. Because no day 14 peak-response samples were available, the repertoires could be characterized only after the peak T cell response. Participants were mostly white British, with more females than males. The authors suggested clonal diversity may have been underestimated. The whole spike protein was spanned by vaccine-associated CD4 TCRs, and dominant responses were seen in regions 160-218 and 743-854. The 56-69-year group was small, and its depth increase did not reach significance, likely because of low power. A significant rise in spike-specific TCR breadth and depth was observed after two AZD1222 doses relative to day 0 and relative to MenACWY recipients.

In the case of this clone: Its antigen specificity is not known. No base quality values were provided; no much bigger clone lies one nucleotide off.

Interpreted using the paper, the time point label stands for: about 28 days (+/-7) after the second vaccine dose. Because spike-specific TCR depth and breadth did not differ between the two schedules, AZD1222 recipients who got a second dose at roughly 4 weeks were pooled with those who got a second dose at roughly 12 weeks. Vaccinee samples came from UK trials COV001 and COV002, including a single-blind randomized controlled phase 2/3 trial of AZD1222 (ChAdOx1 nCoV-19) in healthy adults. For TCRbeta chain sequencing, PBMC samples from trial participants were taken at day 0 and at day 28 after the second dose. The CDR3 regions of human TCRbeta chains were subjected to immunosequencing. The study's own analysis went as follows. Repertoire TCRs were matched against a reference library of SARS-CoV-2-specific TCRs generated with the MIRA antigen-specificity platform. Breadth was defined as the fraction of unique TCRs that were SARS-CoV-2-associated. Depth was defined as the fraction of total T cells that were SARS-CoV-2-associated. Using the MIRA data, every spike-specific TCR was mapped to the spike region that the TCR reacted to and assigned to either a CD4 or a CD8 class. Log10-transformed breadth and depth values were compared by one-way ANOVA with Sidak's multiple comparisons tests. The source is immuneACCESS, and TCRdb retained only in-frame sequences with V and J called. Part of the clones is not carried over; for the studies checked, unresolved V genes explain less than half of this, and the remainder is unexplained. The V and J calls and clone size are taken from that table; D and trimming were inferred from the DNA. The sample contains about 89,000 clones, 86% of them found a single time. The ten largest clones take up 5.6% of the sample.

This material consisted of peripheral blood, taken 28 days after the second AZD1222 dose. The source of this sequence is an adult who received the AZD1222 COVID-19 vaccine.

The nucleotides are TGTGCCAGCAGCGTACAGGGGGTTGGATCCTACGAGCAGTACTTC. It translates as CASSVQGVGSYEQYF. The rearrangement joined TRBV9 to TRBJ2-7, and 7 junctional nucleotides match TRBD1. From a lookup of the germline V gene, CDR1 and CDR2 are SGDLS and YYNGEE. Trimmed from V: 1 base; trimmed from J: 1 base; junction bases lacking a gene match: 5. Including the terminal cysteine and phenylalanine, the CDR3 comprises 15 residues. Of the read, only the CDR3 DNA is kept; its 45 bases are in frame from base 1.